Shown below are 3 T cell receptor beta chains from a single sample sequenced in a study of vaccination effects on CD4 cells after COVID-19. Antigen-specific CD4+ T cells were expanded (with viral peptide pools) by the ViraFEST assay ahead of sequencing. The culture ran for roughly ten days before CD4+ T cells were isolated. Either the BNT162b2 or mRNA-1273 vaccine was given to participants in two doses. The data were produced by immunoSEQ multiplex PCR, yet TCRdb's version contains in-frame clones alone and is incomplete. The data show some 22,000 clones, with roughly four fifths seen just once and around 9.1% held by the top ten. For these receptors, no antigen is known. The specimen comprised CD4+ T cells from PBMCs cultured with HCoV-229E spike peptides, sampled after COVID-19 vaccination. These receptors all stem from a human donor who received a COVID-19 vaccine.

The gene calls are TRBV24-1 and TRBJ2-3; the D gene is possibly TRBD1 (6 bases). This CDR3 comprises 15 residues. Germline CDR1 KGHDR, CDR2 SFDVKD. V was clipped by 4 bases and J by 4 bases, with 14 bases between them. The CDR3 bases are TGTGCCACCAGTGACCCTAGTGAGGGGGCAGATACGCAGTATTTT. This sequence encodes CATSDPSEGADTQYF.

The genes are TRBV28 and TRBJ1-1; D uncertain. The CDR3 extends over 11 amino acids. Trimming removed 7 bases from V and 5 bases from J, with 8 bases in between. From germline, CDR1 is MDHEN and CDR2 SYDVKM. CDR3 protein: CASTMVTEAFF. DNA of the CDR3: TGTGCCAGCACGATGGTGACTGAAGCTTTCTTT.

This rearrangement joins TRBV7-9 to TRBJ2-7; D is unresolved. Between the trimmed V and J ends, which lost 3 bases and 9 bases, there was a span of 12 bases. The CDR3 is 12 amino acids. CDR1 and CDR2 (germline): SEHNR, FQNEAQ (reference sequence). The CDR3 loop is CASSFDLPGQYF. The CDR3 bases are TGTGCCAGCAGCTTTGACCTGCCGGGGCAGTACTTC.